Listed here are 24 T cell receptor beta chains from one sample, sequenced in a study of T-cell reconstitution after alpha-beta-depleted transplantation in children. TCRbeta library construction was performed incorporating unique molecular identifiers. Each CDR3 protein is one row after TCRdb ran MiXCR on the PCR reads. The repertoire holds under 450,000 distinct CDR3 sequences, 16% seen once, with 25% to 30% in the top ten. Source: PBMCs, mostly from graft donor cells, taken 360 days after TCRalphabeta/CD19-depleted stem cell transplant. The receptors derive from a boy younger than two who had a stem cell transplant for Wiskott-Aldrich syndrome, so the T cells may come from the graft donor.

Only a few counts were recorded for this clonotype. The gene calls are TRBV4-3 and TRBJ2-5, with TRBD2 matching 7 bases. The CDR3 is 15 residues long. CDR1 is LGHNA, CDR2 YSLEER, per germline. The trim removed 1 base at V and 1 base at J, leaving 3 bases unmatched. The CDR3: CASSQGGRPQETQYF. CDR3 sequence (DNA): TGCGCCAGCAGCCAAGGCGGGAGACCCCAAGAGACCCAGTACTTC.

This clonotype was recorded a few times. The CDR3, as DNA: TGTGCCAGCAGTCGTGGTCTCTCCCACTACGAGCAGTACTTC. Encoded protein: CASSRGLSHYEQYF. The chain uses TRBV6-1 and TRBJ2-7; D is undetermined. The CDR3 extends over 14 amino acids. Germline CDR1 reads MNHNS; CDR2 reads SASEGT. Trimming pared 5 bases from V and 3 bases from J, leaving 14 bases between.

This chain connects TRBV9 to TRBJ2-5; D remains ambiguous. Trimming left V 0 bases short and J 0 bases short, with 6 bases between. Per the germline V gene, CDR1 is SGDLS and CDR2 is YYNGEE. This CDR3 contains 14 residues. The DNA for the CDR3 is TGTGCCAGCAGCGTAGCTCTCAACCAAGAGACCCAGTACTTC. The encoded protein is CASSVALNQETQYF.

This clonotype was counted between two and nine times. For the CDR3, the DNA is TGTGCCATCAGTGAGTCGAACTTACAAGAGACCCAGTACTTC. Protein sequence: CAISESNLQETQYF. This chain joins TRBV10-3 and TRBJ2-5; no clear D gene. Germline assignment: CDR1 ENHRY and CDR2 SYGVKD. V was pared by 0 bases and J by 2 bases, with 7 bases between. The CDR3 totals 14 residues.

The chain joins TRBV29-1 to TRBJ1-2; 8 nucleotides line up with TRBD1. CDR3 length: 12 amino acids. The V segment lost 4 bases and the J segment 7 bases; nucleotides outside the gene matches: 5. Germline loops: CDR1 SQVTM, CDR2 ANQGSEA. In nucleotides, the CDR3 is TGCAGCGTTGGCAGGGGGCGGGCTGGCTACACCTTC. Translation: CSVGRGRAGYTF.

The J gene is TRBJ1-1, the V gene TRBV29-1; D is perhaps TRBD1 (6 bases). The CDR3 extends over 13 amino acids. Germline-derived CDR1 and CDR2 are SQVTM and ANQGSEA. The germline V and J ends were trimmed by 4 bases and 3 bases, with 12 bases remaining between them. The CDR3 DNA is TGCAGCGTTGGAGAGGGACATTACACTGAAGCTTTCTTT. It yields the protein CSVGEGHYTEAFF. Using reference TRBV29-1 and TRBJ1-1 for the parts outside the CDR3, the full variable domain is SAVISQKPSRDICQRGTSLTIQCQVDSQVTMMFWYRQQPGQSLTLIATANQGSEATYESGFVIDKFPISRPNLTFSTLTVSNMSPEDSSIYLCSVGEGHYTEAFFGQGTRLTVV.

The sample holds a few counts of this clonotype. The CDR3 is CASRPRGGPQETQYF. For the CDR3, the DNA is TGTGCCAGCAGGCCAAGAGGCGGGCCCCAAGAGACCCAGTACTTC. The V and J genes are TRBV2 and TRBJ2-5, with D possibly matching TRBD2 (5 bases). Trimming removed 6 bases at V and 1 base at J, with 15 bases between. This CDR3 is 15 amino acids long. The germline CDR1 and CDR2 sequences are SNHLY and FYNNEI.

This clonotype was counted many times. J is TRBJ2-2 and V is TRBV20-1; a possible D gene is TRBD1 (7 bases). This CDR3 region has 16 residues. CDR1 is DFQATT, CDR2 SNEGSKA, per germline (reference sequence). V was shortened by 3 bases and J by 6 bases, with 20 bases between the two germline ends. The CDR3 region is CSARDLGRGEPGELFF. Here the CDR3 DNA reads TGCAGTGCTAGGGATCTGGGCAGGGGGGAGCCCGGGGAGCTGTTTTTT.

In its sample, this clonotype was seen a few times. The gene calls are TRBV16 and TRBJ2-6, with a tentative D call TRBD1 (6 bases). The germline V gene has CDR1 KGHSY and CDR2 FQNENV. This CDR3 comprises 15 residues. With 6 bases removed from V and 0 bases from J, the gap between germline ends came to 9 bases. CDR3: CASRGQSSGANVLTF. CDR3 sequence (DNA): TGTGCCAGCAGAGGACAGAGCTCTGGGGCCAACGTCCTGACTTTC.

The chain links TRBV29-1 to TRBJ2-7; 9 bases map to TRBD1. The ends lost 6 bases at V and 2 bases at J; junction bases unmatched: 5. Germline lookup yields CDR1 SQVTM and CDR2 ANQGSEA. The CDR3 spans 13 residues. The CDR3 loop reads CSVRQGVAYEQYF. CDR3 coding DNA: TGCAGCGTGAGACAGGGGGTCGCCTACGAGCAGTACTTC.

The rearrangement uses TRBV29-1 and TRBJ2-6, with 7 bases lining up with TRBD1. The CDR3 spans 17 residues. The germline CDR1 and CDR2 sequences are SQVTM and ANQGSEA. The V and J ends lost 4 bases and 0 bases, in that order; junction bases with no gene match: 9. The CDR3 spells CSVGGRDSGSGANVLTF. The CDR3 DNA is TGCAGCGTTGGGGGTAGGGACAGTGGCTCTGGGGCCAACGTCCTGACTTTC. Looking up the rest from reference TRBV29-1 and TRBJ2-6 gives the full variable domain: SAVISQKPSRDICQRGTSLTIQCQVDSQVTMMFWYRQQPGQSLTLIATANQGSEATYESGFVIDKFPISRPNLTFSTLTVSNMSPEDSSIYLCSVGGRDSGSGANVLTFGAGSRLTVL.

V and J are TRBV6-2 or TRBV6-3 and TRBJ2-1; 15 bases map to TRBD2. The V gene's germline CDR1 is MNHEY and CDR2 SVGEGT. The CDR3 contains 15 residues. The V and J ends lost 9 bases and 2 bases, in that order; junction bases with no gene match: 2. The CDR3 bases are TGTGCCAGGGGGACTAGCGGGAGGCCCTACAATGAGCAGTTCTTC. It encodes CARGTSGRPYNEQFF.

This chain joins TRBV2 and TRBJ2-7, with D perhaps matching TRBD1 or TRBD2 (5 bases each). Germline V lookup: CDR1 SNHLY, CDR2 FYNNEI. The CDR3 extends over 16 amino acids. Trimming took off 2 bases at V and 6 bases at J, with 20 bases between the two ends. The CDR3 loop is CASSEYLGTRGTEQYF. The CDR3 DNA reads TGTGCCAGCAGTGAATACCTCGGGACCCGAGGGACCGAGCAGTACTTC.

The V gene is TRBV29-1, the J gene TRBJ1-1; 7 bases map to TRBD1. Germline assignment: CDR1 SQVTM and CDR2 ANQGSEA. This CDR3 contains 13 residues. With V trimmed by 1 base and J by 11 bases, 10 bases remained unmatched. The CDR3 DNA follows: TGCAGCGTTGAAGGGTTGAGGACAGGAAACGCTTTCTTT. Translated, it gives CSVEGLRTGNAFF.

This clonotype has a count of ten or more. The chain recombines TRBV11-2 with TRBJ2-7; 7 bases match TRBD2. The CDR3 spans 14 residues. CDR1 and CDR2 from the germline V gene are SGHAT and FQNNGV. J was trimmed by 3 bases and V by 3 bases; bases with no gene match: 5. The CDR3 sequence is CASSLTREGYEQYF. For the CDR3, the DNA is TGTGCCAGCAGCTTGACGAGGGAGGGCTACGAGCAGTACTTC.

CDR3 DNA: TGTGCCAGCAGCTACAGAAAGGGAGGCTCCTACAATGAGCAGTTCTTC. This encodes CASSYRKGGSYNEQFF. The rearrangement uses TRBV7-2 and TRBJ2-1; weak D call: TRBD2 (6 bases). V lost 4 bases to trimming and J lost 0 bases, with 13 bases between them. The CDR3 consists of 16 residues. Per germline, CDR1 SGHTA and CDR2 FQGNSA.

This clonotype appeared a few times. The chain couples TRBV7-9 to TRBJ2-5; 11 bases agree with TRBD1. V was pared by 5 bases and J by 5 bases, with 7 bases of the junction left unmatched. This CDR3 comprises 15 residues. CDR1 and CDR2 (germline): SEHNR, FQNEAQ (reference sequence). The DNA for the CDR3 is TGTGCCAGCAGCCGGAGGACAGGGGGCAGTGAGACCCAGTACTTC. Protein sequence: CASSRRTGGSETQYF.

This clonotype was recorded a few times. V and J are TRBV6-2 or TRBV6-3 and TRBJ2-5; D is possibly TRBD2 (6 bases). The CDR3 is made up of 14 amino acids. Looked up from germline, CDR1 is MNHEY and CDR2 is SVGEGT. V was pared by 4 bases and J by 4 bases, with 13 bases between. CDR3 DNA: TGTGCCAGCAGTTCCCCTGGAGGGAGAGAGACCCAGTACTTC. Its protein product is CASSSPGGRETQYF.

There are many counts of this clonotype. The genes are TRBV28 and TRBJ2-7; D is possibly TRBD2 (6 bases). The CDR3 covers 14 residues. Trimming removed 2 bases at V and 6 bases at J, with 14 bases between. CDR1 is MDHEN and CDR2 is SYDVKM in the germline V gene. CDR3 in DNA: TGTGCCAGCAGTTTAGGCGGGGATCCTCGCGAGCAGTACTTC. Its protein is CASSLGGDPREQYF.

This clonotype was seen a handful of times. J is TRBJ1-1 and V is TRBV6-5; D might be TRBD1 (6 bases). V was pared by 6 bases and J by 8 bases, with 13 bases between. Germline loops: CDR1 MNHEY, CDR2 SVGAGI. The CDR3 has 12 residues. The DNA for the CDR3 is TGTGCCAGCAGCCGCAGGGGCGTGGAAGCTTTCTTT. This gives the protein CASSRRGVEAFF.

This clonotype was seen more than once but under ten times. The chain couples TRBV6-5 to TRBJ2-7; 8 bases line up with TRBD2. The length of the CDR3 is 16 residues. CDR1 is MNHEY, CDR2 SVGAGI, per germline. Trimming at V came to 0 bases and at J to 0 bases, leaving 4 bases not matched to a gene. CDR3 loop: CASSYSSGGASYEQYF. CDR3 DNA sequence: TGTGCCAGCAGTTACTCTTCGGGGGGGGCCTCCTACGAGCAGTACTTC.

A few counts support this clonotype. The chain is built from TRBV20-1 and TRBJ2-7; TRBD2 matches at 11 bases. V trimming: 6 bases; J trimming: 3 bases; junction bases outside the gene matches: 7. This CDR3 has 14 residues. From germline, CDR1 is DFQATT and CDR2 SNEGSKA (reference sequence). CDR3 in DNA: TGCAGTGCCCAACTAGCGGGAGTAGTCTACGAGCAGTACTTC. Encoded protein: CSAQLAGVVYEQYF.

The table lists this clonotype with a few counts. CDR3 residues: CASRHGQRGGRNTGELFF. CDR3 DNA: TGCGCCAGCCGACATGGGCAGCGGGGGGGCCGGAACACCGGGGAGCTGTTTTTT. The chain employs TRBV5-1 and TRBJ2-2; 10 nucleotides agree with TRBD2. Germline values: CDR1 SGHRS, CDR2 YFSETQ. With V trimmed by 7 bases and J by 1 base, 13 bases remained unmatched. This CDR3 comprises 18 residues. Combining the CDR3 with reference TRBV5-1 and TRBJ2-2 gives the whole variable domain KAGVTQTPRYLIKTRGQQVTLSCSPISGHRSVSWYQQTPGQGLQFLFEYFSETQRNKGNFPGRFSGRQFSNSRSEMNVSTLELGDSALYLCASRHGQRGGRNTGELFFGEGSRLTVL.

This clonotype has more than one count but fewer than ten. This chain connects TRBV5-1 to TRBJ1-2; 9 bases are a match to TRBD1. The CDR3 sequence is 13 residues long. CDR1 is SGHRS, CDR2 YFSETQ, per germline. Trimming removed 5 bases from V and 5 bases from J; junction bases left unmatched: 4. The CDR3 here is CASSRTGEYGYTF. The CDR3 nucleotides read TGCGCCAGCAGTCGGACAGGGGAATATGGCTACACCTTC.